The 23 T cell receptor beta chains below come from one sample, sequenced in a study of blood T cells in healthy people across ages. A J-beta primer mix and a sample-barcoded 5' primer were used in a second PCR of about 7 to 12 cycles. MiXCR was run by TCRdb on the 5' RACE reads, yielding one entry per CDR3 protein. Of approximately 600,000 distinct CDR3 sequences listed, 58% are singletons. Sequenced sample: blood. These receptors all stem from a man aged 60-69 years in good health.

This chain uses TRBV2 with TRBJ2-7, with D perhaps matching TRBD2 (6 bases). Per germline, CDR1 SNHLY and CDR2 FYNNEI. V was shortened by 7 bases and J by 0 bases, with 10 bases between the two germline ends. This CDR3 contains 13 residues. The CDR3 sequence: CASMGGASYEQYF. DNA of the CDR3: TGTGCCAGCATGGGCGGGGCCTCCTACGAGCAGTACTTC.

This clonotype was detected only a few times. This sequence joins TRBV7-2 and TRBJ2-1; 8 bases line up with TRBD2. The germline V gene encodes CDR1 SGHTA and CDR2 FQGNSA. The CDR3 loop spans 15 amino acids. J was trimmed by 10 bases and V by 1 base; bases with no gene match: 9. CDR3 DNA sequence: TGTGCCAGCAGCTTAGTGGGCGGGGGGACTGTGGAGCAGTTCTTC. Translated, it gives CASSLVGGGTVEQFF.

The chain links TRBV18 to TRBJ1-2; D perhaps matches TRBD1 (5 bases). V lost 5 bases and J 4 bases, leaving 14 bases between the germline ends. Germline CDR1 KGHSH, CDR2 LQKENI. The CDR3 runs to 14 residues. The chain's CDR3 is CASSTGTGSYGYTF. CDR3 DNA sequence: TGTGCCAGCTCAACGGGTACAGGCTCCTATGGCTACACCTTC.

The chain combines TRBV25-1 with TRBJ2-3; D uncertain. There are 14 residues in the CDR3. Germline CDR1 is MGHDK and CDR2 is SYGVNS. The V and J ends lost 3 bases and 6 bases respectively, with 13 bases between them. CDR3 DNA: TGTGCCAGCAGTGACAGCCTTGGCCCGGATACGCAGTATTTT. Encoded protein: CASSDSLGPDTQYF.

V and J are TRBV15 and TRBJ1-5; TRBD1 matches at 9 bases. V trimming: 3 bases; J trimming: 4 bases; junction bases outside the gene matches: 7. The CDR3 has 16 amino acids. The germline V gene encodes CDR1 LNHNV and CDR2 YYDKDF (reference sequence). In nucleotides, the CDR3 is TGTGCCACCAGCAGCTGGACAGGGGTAGAGAATCAGCCCCAGCATTTT. Residues: CATSSWTGVENQPQHF. Filled out from reference TRBV15 and TRBJ1-5, the complete variable domain reads DAMVIQNPRYQVTQFGKPVTLSCSQTLNHNVMYWYQQKSSQAPKLLFHYYDKDFNNEADTPDNFQSRRPNTSFCFLDIRSPGLGDTAMYLCATSSWTGVENQPQHFGDGTRLSIL.

This clonotype was counted between two and nine times. V is TRBV10-3 and J is TRBJ1-6; 7 positions match TRBD1. CDR1 and CDR2 from the germline V gene are ENHRY and SYGVKD. This CDR3 is built from 15 residues. With V trimmed by 4 bases and J by 8 bases, 8 bases remained unmatched. The CDR3 bases are TGTGCCATCAGTGTACAGGGGACCGAGGATTCACCCCTCCACTTT. Residues: CAISVQGTEDSPLHF.

The V gene is TRBV1, the J gene TRBJ1-2; the table's D call, TRBD1, was not checked against the DNA. TRBV1 is classified as a pseudogene. This CDR3 has 14 amino acids. The CDR3 bases are TGCACCAGTAGCCAAGGCTCCGGCGGCTCCCCTCTCACCTTC. Translation: CTSSQGSGGSPLTF.

This rearrangement joins TRBV9 to TRBJ2-1; D may match TRBD1 or TRBD2 (6 bases each). V dropped 3 bases and J dropped 3 bases, with 16 bases sitting between them. Germline CDR1 reads SGDLS; CDR2 reads YYNGEE. CDR3 length: 16 amino acids. The CDR3 DNA reads as TGTGCCAGCAGCGGCGGTGGGGGGCAGAGCTACAATGAGCAGTTCTTC. Its translation is CASSGGGGQSYNEQFF.

The V gene is TRBV7-8, the J gene TRBJ2-2; 9 bases are shared with TRBD1. This CDR3 contains 16 residues. The V and J ends lost 6 bases and 2 bases, in that order; junction bases with no gene match: 7. Germline-derived CDR1 and CDR2 are SGHVS and FQNEAQ. In nucleotides, the CDR3 is TGTGCCAGCAGACGAGTACAGGGGGCCAACACCGGGGAGCTGTTTTTT. Translating gives CASRRVQGANTGELFF.

The chain links TRBV5-5 to TRBJ2-2; 9 bases are a match to TRBD1. Trimming removed 5 bases from V and 7 bases from J; junction bases left unmatched: 6. The CDR3 has 14 amino acids. Per germline, CDR1 SGHKS and CDR2 YYEKEE (reference sequence). The DNA of the CDR3 is TGTGCCAGCAGGTCCGGGACAGGGAACGGGGAGCTGTTTTTT. This sequence encodes CASRSGTGNGELFF.

This clonotype appeared a few times. CDR3 residues: CASRAVVGGDETQYF. In DNA form, the CDR3 reads TGTGCCAGCAGGGCCGTCGTGGGAGGGGACGAGACCCAGTACTTC. The J gene is TRBJ2-5, the V gene TRBV2; 7 bases map to TRBD2. Trimming took 6 bases from V and 5 from J; bases not matched to a gene: 12. The CDR3 totals 15 residues. Germline CDR1 and CDR2: SNHLY and FYNNEI.

The chain joins TRBV3-1 to TRBJ2-7; 9 nucleotides line up with TRBD1. After removal of 1 base from V and 5 bases from J, the junction contained 3 bases not matched to a gene. There are 14 residues in the CDR3. Per germline, CDR1 LGHDT and CDR2 YNNKEL (reference sequence). The CDR3 reads CASSQGTGVHEQYF. The CDR3 DNA is TGTGCCAGCAGCCAAGGGACAGGGGTCCACGAGCAGTACTTC.

This clonotype occurred many times. The chain joins TRBV20-1 to TRBJ1-1; D not certain. This CDR3 is built from 13 residues. V dropped 0 bases and J dropped 4 bases, with 9 bases sitting between them. CDR1 is DFQATT and CDR2 is SNEGSKA in the germline V gene (reference sequence). CDR3 DNA: TGCAGTGCTAGAGAGGGAGTCGGCACTGAAGCTTTCTTT. Its protein is CSAREGVGTEAFF.

The V call is TRBV6-2 or TRBV6-3, the J call TRBJ1-2, with no clear D. The germline V and J ends were trimmed by 2 bases and 4 bases, with 11 bases remaining between them. Germline V gene data show CDR1 as MNHEY and CDR2 as SVGEGT. The CDR3 spans 14 residues. CDR3 in amino acids: CASSYVQVGYGYTF. CDR3 DNA sequence: TGTGCCAGCAGTTACGTCCAGGTCGGCTATGGCTACACCTTC.

V usage is TRBV4-1 and J usage is TRBJ2-5, with 14 bases that match TRBD2. Trimming at V came to 0 bases and at J to 6 bases, leaving 3 bases not matched to a gene. There are 16 residues in the CDR3. From germline, CDR1 is MGHRA and CDR2 YSYEKL. In nucleotides, the CDR3 is TGCGCCAGCAGCCAAGAGGGGACTAGCGGGGGTAAGACCCAGTACTTC. Protein product: CASSQEGTSGGKTQYF.

The chain recombines TRBV20-1 with TRBJ2-1; 15 bases are shared with TRBD2. CDR3 length equals 16 residues. Looked up from germline, CDR1 is DFQATT and CDR2 is SNEGSKA (reference sequence). The chain's CDR3 is CSTGTSGGLTYNEQFF. DNA of the CDR3: TGCAGCACCGGGACTAGCGGGGGGTTAACATACAATGAGCAGTTCTTC.

This clonotype showed up just a few times. The chain links TRBV5-1 to TRBJ2-4, with D perhaps given as TRBD1 or TRBD2 (5 bases each). This CDR3 contains 16 residues. Germline assignment: CDR1 SGHRS and CDR2 YFSETQ. The V end lost 4 bases, the J end lost 2 bases, and 16 bases lay between the germline ends. The CDR3 loop is CASSRDPGVSKNIQYF. CDR3 bases: TGCGCCAGCAGCCGGGACCCCGGTGTCTCCAAAAACATTCAGTACTTC.

V gene TRBV7-7 combines with J gene TRBJ2-5; TRBD2 matches 8 bases. Trimming at V came to 1 base and at J to 3 bases, leaving 4 bases not matched to a gene. Germline CDR1 SSHAT, CDR2 FNYEAQ (reference sequence). This CDR3 is built from 15 residues. The CDR3 nucleotides are TGTGCCAGCAGCTTAGGAGGGACTAGTAAAGAGACCCAGTACTTC. This gives the protein CASSLGGTSKETQYF.

The rearrangement uses TRBV5-1 and TRBJ2-3; D ambiguous. V was trimmed by 4 bases and J by 0 bases, leaving 12 bases between them. CDR3 length: 15 amino acids. CDR1 and CDR2 (germline): SGHRS, YFSETQ. The DNA of the CDR3 is TGCGCCAGCAGCCTTGACAACCCTAGCACAGATACGCAGTATTTT. Translated, it gives CASSLDNPSTDTQYF. The entire variable domain, with the rest obtained from reference TRBV5-1 and TRBJ2-3, is as follows: KAGVTQTPRYLIKTRGQQVTLSCSPISGHRSVSWYQQTPGQGLQFLFEYFSETQRNKGNFPGRFSGRQFSNSRSEMNVSTLELGDSALYLCASSLDNPSTDTQYFGPGTRLTVL.

This chain uses TRBV10-3 with TRBJ2-3; no reliable D call. Per the germline V gene, CDR1 is ENHRY and CDR2 is SYGVKD. The CDR3 contains 13 residues. V was shortened by 6 bases and J by 2 bases, with 9 bases between the two germline ends. The CDR3 sequence: CAISQTLTDTQYF. Here the CDR3 DNA reads TGTGCCATCAGCCAGACCCTCACAGATACGCAGTATTTT.

In its sample, this clonotype was seen a few times. The chain couples TRBV5-5 to TRBJ2-7; D gene unclear. The CDR3 runs 14 residues. V lost 1 base, J lost 0 bases, and 8 bases lay in between. Germline V gene sequence: CDR1 SGHKS, CDR2 YYEKEE (reference sequence). This CDR3 reads CASSLMTNSYEQYF. In DNA, the CDR3 is TGTGCCAGCAGCTTGATGACAAACTCCTACGAGCAGTACTTC.

The chain uses TRBV2 and TRBJ1-4, with 7 bases aligning to TRBD1. The CDR3 contains 15 residues. Germline CDR1 is SNHLY and CDR2 is FYNNEI. J lost 0 bases, V lost 6 bases, and 4 bases had no gene match. CDR3 loop: CASRRQGATNEKLFF. The CDR3, as DNA: TGTGCCAGCAGACGACAGGGAGCAACTAATGAAAAACTGTTTTTT.

V is TRBV5-5 and J is TRBJ2-5; D might be TRBD2 (6 bases). Trimming stripped 4 bases from V and 1 base from J, with 17 bases between. The CDR3 extends over 16 amino acids. Germline CDR1 and CDR2: SGHKS and YYEKEE (reference sequence). CDR3 residues: CASSQRRTGLQETQYF. CDR3 in DNA: TGTGCCAGCAGCCAGCGCCGGACGGGACTCCAAGAGACCCAGTACTTC.